The 9 T cell receptor beta chains below were found in one sample sequenced in a study of blood T cell repertoires in COVID-19. The method was immunoSEQ multiplex PCR; TCRdb's version includes in-frame clones alone and lacks a portion of them. The table records around 270,000 clones, 87% of them present only once. The sequenced sample was peripheral blood. These receptors all come from a woman between 50 and 59 years old with acute or convalescent COVID-19.

The J gene is TRBJ2-5, the V gene TRBV25-1; D ambiguous. This CDR3 has 15 amino acids. Trimming stripped 2 bases from V and 0 bases from J, with 10 bases between. Germline loops: CDR1 MGHDK, CDR2 SYGVNS. In nucleotides, the CDR3 is TGTGCCAGCAGTGAACCGGTGGGCTACCAAGAGACCCAGTACTTC. It encodes CASSEPVGYQETQYF.

The chain links TRBV7-2 to TRBJ1-4; possibly TRBD1 for D (5 bases). This CDR3 is 15 amino acids long. V lost 4 bases, J lost 5 bases, and 14 bases lay in between. Germline lookup yields CDR1 SGHTA and CDR2 FQGNSA. In DNA form, the CDR3 reads TGTGCCAGCAGCTCGACGGGACTTGTGAATGAAAAACTGTTTTTT. Translation gives CASSSTGLVNEKLFF.

The CDR3 loop is CASSEGYGSEKLFF. The CDR3 nucleotides are TGTGCCAGCAGTGAGGGGTACGGGAGTGAAAAACTGTTTTTT. V usage is TRBV2 and J usage is TRBJ1-4, with unresolved D. Germline V gene lookup returns CDR1 SNHLY and CDR2 FYNNEI. Trimming shortened V by 3 bases and J by 7 bases, and 12 bases separated the two germline ends. The CDR3 is made up of 14 amino acids.

J is TRBJ2-7 and V is TRBV9; D might be TRBD1 (6 bases). Trimming pared 1 base from V and 3 bases from J, leaving 14 bases between. Germline CDR1 reads SGDLS; CDR2 reads YYNGEE. The CDR3 consists of 15 residues. The CDR3 nucleotides are TGTGCCAGCAGCGTATCCGGCAGGGGAGACTACGAGCAGTACTTC. Amino acids: CASSVSGRGDYEQYF.

The chain employs TRBV7-2 and TRBJ2-7; TRBD2 aligns across 8 bases. The V segment lost 1 base and the J segment 7 bases; nucleotides outside the gene matches: 3. The CDR3 loop spans 13 amino acids. Looked up from germline, CDR1 is SGHTA and CDR2 is FQGNSA. This CDR3 is CASSLGLALEQYF. The CDR3 coding sequence is TGTGCCAGCAGCTTAGGACTAGCGTTAGAGCAGTACTTC.

The chain is built from TRBV28 and TRBJ2-1; 12 bases agree with TRBD2. Germline V gene data show CDR1 as MDHEN and CDR2 as SYDVKM. The CDR3 has 16 amino acids. After removal of 7 bases from V and 3 bases from J, the junction contained 7 bases not matched to a gene. CDR3 sequence reads: CASMASGGVNYNEQFF. The DNA of the CDR3 is TGTGCCAGCATGGCTAGCGGGGGGGTTAACTACAATGAGCAGTTCTTC. Full variable domain (outside the CDR3, taken from reference TRBV28 and TRBJ2-1): DVKVTQSSRYLVKRTGEKVFLECVQDMDHENMFWYRQDPGLGLRLIYFSYDVKMKEKGDIPEGYSVSREKKERFSLILESASTNQTSMYLCASMASGGVNYNEQFFGPGTRLTVL.

The chain combines TRBV6-5 with TRBJ2-2; no definite D call. V lost 4 bases and J lost 6, with 3 bases in between. Germline V lookup: CDR1 MNHEY, CDR2 SVGAGI. The CDR3 loop spans 11 amino acids. The CDR3 DNA sequence: TGTGCCAGCAGTTCGTCCGGGGAGCTGTTTTTT. It specifies CASSSSGELFF.

The V gene is TRBV6-5, the J gene TRBJ2-3, with 9 nucleotides matching TRBD1. After removal of 10 bases from V and 3 bases from J, the junction contained 8 bases not matched to a gene. The CDR3 length is 14 residues. Germline assignment: CDR1 MNHEY and CDR2 SVGAGI. CDR3 sequence: CATHPGTGTDTQYF. The CDR3 DNA is TGTGCCACACACCCCGGGACAGGGACAGATACGCAGTATTTT.

The V and J genes are TRBV7-2 and TRBJ1-1; D is unresolved. The CDR3 length is 14 residues. The germline V gene has CDR1 SGHTA and CDR2 FQGNSA. V lost 0 bases, J lost 1 base, and 6 bases lay in between. CDR3 residues: CASSLAAQNTEAFF. CDR3 in DNA: TGTGCCAGCAGCTTAGCGGCACAGAACACTGAAGCTTTCTTT.